This T cell receptor beta chain was found in a study of OX40 agonist ivuxolimab in advanced cancers. Sequencing used immunoSEQ multiplex PCR; TCRdb keeps in-frame clones, though not all of them. This sample yields around 38,000 clones, of which roughly 90% are seen a single time; approximately 9.7% belongs to the top ten. As regards this clone: The antigen is undetermined.

Trimming left V 3 bases short and J 3 bases short, with 13 bases between. Germline CDR1 and CDR2: SNHLY and FYNNEI. The CDR3 contains 15 residues. Findings and limits, study-wide: On average, a greater number of expanded clones characterised CD8+ T cells relative to CD4+. What antigens the expanded peripheral T cells recognized was never established.

This sequence was found in an adult with an advanced solid tumor such as melanoma, head and neck, liver or kidney cancer. V and J are TRBV2 and TRBJ2-3; D gene ambiguous. The sequences come from CD4+ or CD8+ T cells sorted from blood, collected in a trial of the OX40 agonist ivuxolimab. The CDR3 protein is CASSEVLVNTDTQYF. Written as DNA, the CDR3 is TGTGCCAGCAGTGAGGTACTGGTAAATACAGATACGCAGTATTTT.